Following are 25 T cell receptor beta chains from one sample sequenced in a study of blood T cell repertoires in COVID-19. Measured with immunoSEQ multiplex PCR; TCRdb has only the in-frame clones, and not every one. The sample yields roughly 160,000 clones, roughly 81% seen once. The sequenced sample consisted of peripheral blood. These TCRs come from an elderly woman with COVID-19, enrolled during active disease.

The J gene is TRBJ1-2, the V gene TRBV14; D possibly corresponds to TRBD1 (5 bases). The CDR3 has 15 amino acids. Germline V lookup: CDR1 SGHDN, CDR2 FVKESK. V lost 0 bases and J lost 4, with 12 bases in between. CDR3 amino acids: CASSQDPRGAYGYTF. The CDR3 DNA reads TGTGCCAGCAGCCAAGATCCAAGGGGCGCCTATGGCTACACCTTC.

In DNA form, the CDR3 reads TGCGCCAGCAGTTCGGGGGGCGACGAGACCCAGTACTTC. Protein sequence: CASSSGGDETQYF. The chain couples TRBV5-1 to TRBJ2-5, with a possible D match to TRBD2 (7 bases). From germline, CDR1 is SGHRS and CDR2 YFSETQ. With 5 bases removed from V and 5 bases from J, the gap between germline ends came to 13 bases. The CDR3 consists of 13 residues.

The chain carries TRBV4-3 and TRBJ2-2; the match to TRBD2 covers 14 bases. The length of the CDR3 is 18 residues. The V gene end was trimmed by 3 bases and the J gene end by 2 bases; junction bases not matched to a gene: 5. Germline assignment: CDR1 LGHNA and CDR2 YSLEER. CDR3 bases: TGCGCCAGCAGCCAGGGCGGGACTAGCGGGGGTAACACCGGGGAGCTGTTTTTT. Protein sequence: CASSQGGTSGGNTGELFF.

V and J are TRBV7-2 and TRBJ2-7, with 14 nucleotides matching TRBD2. The CDR3 runs 19 residues. Germline-derived CDR1 and CDR2 are SGHTA and FQGNSA. V gave up 1 base and J gave up 1 base; unmatched junction bases: 9. CDR3 loop: CASSLVPRTSGGLSYEQYF. In DNA, the CDR3 is TGTGCCAGCAGCTTAGTCCCCCGGACTAGCGGGGGGCTGTCCTACGAGCAGTACTTC.

V gene TRBV30 combines with J gene TRBJ2-7; 7 bases match TRBD2. J lost 1 base, V lost 0 bases, and 3 bases had no gene match. This CDR3 comprises 14 residues. CDR1 and CDR2 from the germline V gene are GTSNPN and SVGIG (reference sequence). This chain's CDR3 is CAWSVGGLSYEQYF. The CDR3 region has the DNA TGTGCCTGGAGTGTGGGGGGGTTATCCTACGAGCAGTACTTC.

The chain couples TRBV29-1 to TRBJ2-7; TRBD2 is a possible D gene (5 bases). The germline CDR1 and CDR2 sequences are SQVTM and ANQGSEA. The CDR3 extends over 14 amino acids. The ends were cut back, 7 bases at V and 3 bases at J, with 19 bases in the middle. The CDR3 loop is CSAPSGERSYEQYF. DNA for the CDR3: TGCAGCGCTCCCTCCGGGGAGCGGAGCTACGAGCAGTACTTC.

The J gene is TRBJ1-1, the V gene TRBV7-3; 7 bases map to TRBD1. The CDR3 runs 15 residues. Trimming removed 6 bases from V and 1 base from J; junction bases left unmatched: 8. The germline V gene encodes CDR1 SGHTA and CDR2 FQGTGA. The CDR3 DNA follows: TGTGCCAGCAGGCCGACAGGGTGGGAGAACACTGAAGCTTTCTTT. Its protein product is CASRPTGWENTEAFF.

The chain joins TRBV10-3 to TRBJ1-1; no clear D. V was cut by 3 bases and J by 11 bases, with 13 bases left in between. Germline V gives CDR1 ENHRY, CDR2 SYGVKD. The CDR3 length is 12 residues. The CDR3 loop reads CAISDKDLSAFF. DNA for the CDR3: TGTGCCATCAGTGACAAGGACTTGTCGGCTTTCTTT.

V usage is TRBV7-3 and J usage is TRBJ2-1; TRBD2 is a possible D gene (5 bases). The CDR3 is made up of 13 amino acids. Trimming pared 3 bases from V and 2 bases from J, leaving 5 bases between. The V gene's germline CDR1 is SGHTA and CDR2 FQGTGA. CDR3 amino acids: CASSLTTYNEQFF. CDR3 sequence (DNA): TGTGCCAGCAGCTTGACTACCTACAATGAGCAGTTCTTC. Combining the CDR3 with reference TRBV7-3 and TRBJ2-1 gives the whole variable domain GAGVSQTPSNKVTEKGKYVELRCDPISGHTALYWYRQSLGQGPEFLIYFQGTGAADDSGLPNDRFFAVRPEGSVSTLKIQRTERGDSAVYLCASSLTTYNEQFFGPGTRLTVL.

The chain uses TRBV7-3 and TRBJ2-5; 15 bases align to TRBD2. Trimming at V came to 5 bases and at J to 4 bases, leaving 2 bases not matched to a gene. This CDR3 has 15 amino acids. Germline CDR1 SGHTA, CDR2 FQGTGA. CDR3 nucleotides: TGTGCCAGCAGCACGGGACTAGCGGGAGGAGAGACCCAGTACTTC. This codes for CASSTGLAGGETQYF.

The rearrangement links TRBV12-3 or TRBV12-4 to TRBJ1-2; D remains ambiguous. CDR3 size: 13 residues. Trimming pared 6 bases from V and 2 bases from J, leaving 10 bases between. The CDR3 nucleotides are TGTGCCAGCAGACACACACAGAACTATGGCTACACCTTC. The encoded protein is CASRHTQNYGYTF.

The V call is TRBV28, the J call TRBJ1-5; perhaps TRBD1 as D (5 bases). Trimming removed 6 bases at V and 7 bases at J, with 19 bases between. This CDR3 spans 15 amino acids. Per the germline V gene, CDR1 is MDHEN and CDR2 is SYDVKM. CDR3 region: CASRWGGDPGQPQHF. The DNA for the CDR3 is TGTGCCAGCAGGTGGGGGGGGGATCCCGGGCAGCCCCAGCATTTT. Full variable domain (outside the CDR3, taken from reference TRBV28 and TRBJ1-5): DVKVTQSSRYLVKRTGEKVFLECVQDMDHENMFWYRQDPGLGLRLIYFSYDVKMKEKGDIPEGYSVSREKKERFSLILESASTNQTSMYLCASRWGGDPGQPQHFGDGTRLSIL.

This chain uses TRBV19 with TRBJ1-4; 9 bases match TRBD1. Germline CDR1 reads LNHDA; CDR2 reads SQIVND (reference sequence). V was pared by 2 bases and J by 7 bases, with 5 bases of the junction left unmatched. The CDR3 totals 15 residues. The CDR3 DNA is TGTGCCAGTAGTATAATTGGGACAGGGTCTGAAAAACTGTTTTTT. Encoded protein: CASSIIGTGSEKLFF. Combining the CDR3 with reference TRBV19 and TRBJ1-4 gives the whole variable domain DGGITQSPKYLFRKEGQNVTLSCEQNLNHDAMYWYRQDPGQGLRLIYYSQIVNDFQKGDIAEGYSVSREKKESFPLTVTSAQKNPTAFYLCASSIIGTGSEKLFFGSGTQLSVL.

The chain carries TRBV2 and TRBJ1-6, with D possibly TRBD1 on 5 matching bases. V lost 4 bases and J lost 14, with 21 bases in between. Germline V gene data show CDR1 as SNHLY and CDR2 as FYNNEI. The CDR3 sequence is 15 residues long. DNA for the CDR3: TGTGCCAGCAGTGGACCGGGGGTGAAGGTGGGGGCCCTCCACTTT. It encodes CASSGPGVKVGALHF.

V is TRBV4-3 and J is TRBJ1-1; 9 positions match TRBD1. Unmatched junction bases numbered 3, after V lost 3 bases and J lost 1 base. The CDR3 extends over 15 amino acids. The germline CDR1 and CDR2 sequences are LGHNA and YSLEER. The CDR3 reads CASSHGDRANTEAFF. CDR3 nucleotides: TGCGCCAGCAGCCACGGGGACAGGGCGAACACTGAAGCTTTCTTT.

To note about this clone: Other DNA sequences within the sample encode an identical CDR3. The CDR3 loop reads CASSLDSGTDTQYF. The CDR3 DNA is TGTGCCAGCAGCTTGGATTCGGGCACAGATACGCAGTATTTT. The chain joins TRBV5-4 to TRBJ2-3, with D uncertain. This CDR3 comprises 14 residues. The V end lost 0 bases, the J end lost 1 base, and 6 bases lay between the germline ends. Germline CDR1 and CDR2: SGHNT and YYREEE (reference sequence). Complete variable domain (other parts from reference TRBV5-4 and TRBJ2-3): ETGVTQSPTHLIKTRGQQVTLRCSSQSGHNTVSWYQQALGQGPQFIFQYYREEENGRGNFPPRFSGLQFPNYSSELNVNALELDDSALYLCASSLDSGTDTQYFGPGTRLTVL.

The chain uses TRBV2 and TRBJ2-1; TRBD1 matches 8 bases. The ends lost 5 bases at V and 5 bases at J; junction bases unmatched: 5. Per germline, CDR1 SNHLY and CDR2 FYNNEI. This CDR3 region has 14 residues. As DNA, the CDR3 is TGTGCCAGCAGTTGGACAGGGCTTAACAATGAGCAGTTCTTC. This encodes CASSWTGLNNEQFF.

This clone appeared a single time. The V and J genes are TRBV7-6 and TRBJ2-1; D might be TRBD1 (6 bases). The CDR3 loop spans 15 amino acids. Trimming took 5 bases from V and 7 from J, leaving 18 bases between them. The germline CDR1 and CDR2 sequences are SGHVS and FNYEAQ. The CDR3 DNA sequence: TGTGCCAGCAGCAGGGCTACGAGGGGGAGAAATGAGCAGTTCTTC. Translated: CASSRATRGRNEQFF.

This chain links TRBV18 with TRBJ1-1; 12 nucleotides line up with TRBD1. Per germline, CDR1 KGHSH and CDR2 LQKENI. J lost 3 bases, V lost 6 bases, and 2 bases had no gene match. The CDR3 extends over 14 amino acids. The CDR3 loop reads CASSGTGGYTEAFF. Here the CDR3 DNA reads TGTGCCAGCTCCGGGACAGGGGGCTACACTGAAGCTTTCTTT.

The gene calls are TRBV5-1 and TRBJ2-5; TRBD2 agrees at 11 bases. The length of the CDR3 is 16 residues. The J segment lost 13 bases and the V segment lost 3 bases, leaving 17 bases of the junction unmatched. The germline CDR1 and CDR2 sequences are SGHRS and YFSETQ. CDR3 in amino acids: CASSSGTSGAREGRYF. CDR3 in DNA: TGCGCCAGCAGCTCAGGGACTAGCGGAGCAAGAGAAGGACGGTACTTC.

With regard to this clone: Other nucleotide sequences from this sample produce the same CDR3. V is TRBV18 and J is TRBJ2-7, with a possible D match to TRBD1 (5 bases). Looked up from germline, CDR1 is KGHSH and CDR2 is LQKENI. The V end lost 2 bases, the J end lost 5 bases, and 10 bases lay between the germline ends. The CDR3 has 13 residues. The CDR3 DNA reads as TGTGCCAGCTCACCAGGTCAGGGAAACGAGCAGTACTTC. Encoded protein: CASSPGQGNEQYF.

The gene calls are TRBV7-2 and TRBJ2-3; the match to TRBD2 covers 10 bases. V lost 5 bases to trimming and J lost 2 bases; unmatched junction nucleotides: 4. CDR3 length: 15 residues. Germline CDR1 and CDR2: SGHTA and FQGNSA. CDR3 sequence: CASSQLAGVTDTQYF. The CDR3 nucleotides read TGTGCCAGCAGCCAGCTAGCGGGGGTCACAGATACGCAGTATTTT.

V and J are TRBV7-8 and TRBJ2-5, with TRBD1 as a possible D gene (5 bases). V lost 7 bases and J lost 2, with 11 bases in between. The CDR3 is made up of 13 amino acids. CDR1 SGHVS and CDR2 FQNEAQ come from the germline V gene. The CDR3 reads CASTRARQETQYF. DNA of the CDR3: TGTGCCAGCACCAGGGCCCGGCAAGAGACCCAGTACTTC.

This clone has more than one count but fewer than ten. This CDR3 is CASRAGAATNEKLFF. The CDR3 DNA follows: TGCGCCAGCAGGGCGGGGGCGGCAACTAATGAAAAACTGTTTTTT. The J gene is TRBJ1-4, the V gene TRBV5-1; D possibly corresponds to TRBD1 (6 bases). V was shortened by 5 bases and J by 0 bases, with 11 bases between the two germline ends. Per germline, CDR1 SGHRS and CDR2 YFSETQ. The CDR3 is 15 residues long.

The chain has TRBV7-2 and TRBJ1-4; 7 positions agree with TRBD1. The germline gives CDR1 SGHTA, CDR2 FQGNSA. J was trimmed by 8 bases and V by 7 bases; bases with no gene match: 16. The length of the CDR3 is 16 residues. DNA for the CDR3: TGTGCCAGCACCCCTAGGCAGGGGGGCATCTCAGAAAAACTGTTTTTT. Its translation is CASTPRQGGISEKLFF.